The following is a TCR beta chain sequence with its context. This CDR3 contains 20 residues. Germline CDR1 SGHKS, CDR2 YYEKEE (reference sequence). V lost 1 base, J lost 6 bases, and 24 bases stayed unmatched. This record belongs to a study of blood T cell repertoires in COVID-19. Method: immunoSEQ multiplex PCR; TCRdb's copy keeps in-frame clones and lacks some. The sample consists of hundreds of thousands of clones, 65% to 90% of them appearing once. The material sequenced was PBMCs or T cells enriched from blood (not recorded which). This TCR was recovered from a woman between 40 and 55 years old with acute COVID-19. This rearrangement joins TRBV5-5 to TRBJ1-2, with 7 positions matching TRBD1. The CDR3 spells CASSLKPATSGWGTDHGYTF. CDR3 nucleotides: TGTGCCAGCAGCTTGAAGCCTGCCACATCGGGCTGGGGGACAGATCATGGCTACACCTTC.